What follows are 12 T cell receptor beta chains derived from one specimen sequenced in a study of blood T cell repertoires in COVID-19 (dated by TCRdb to 2020 to 2021). The library was produced with the immunoSEQ multiplex PCR assay. TCRdb took this table from immuneACCESS and kept in-frame rearrangements with V and J called. Such tables lack part of the clones; where checked against another copy, unresolved V genes explain under half of the gap, and the rest is unexplained. The sample yields 450,000 to 500,000 clones; roughly nine tenths were counted once. In total, the top ten clones hold roughly 8.5% of the sample. Material for sequencing was PBMCs or T cells enriched from blood (not recorded which). These receptors all stem from an older woman who had recovered from COVID-19.

The rearrangement uses TRBV27 and TRBJ1-4; TRBD1 aligns across 7 bases. The junction had 8 bases not matched to a gene; V was cut back by 4 bases and J by 3 bases. This CDR3 has 16 residues. Germline V gene data show CDR1 as MNHEY and CDR2 as SMNVEV (reference sequence). The CDR3 here is CASSSRGGLSNEKLFF. As DNA, the CDR3 is TGTGCCAGCAGTTCCCGAGGGGGCCTTTCTAATGAAAAACTGTTTTTT.

The sample holds a few counts of this clone. The CDR3 nucleotides read TGTGCCAGCAGTTTATCTGGGCAGGCGAACACCGGGGAGCTGTTTTTT. This codes for CASSLSGQANTGELFF. The V call is TRBV27, the J call TRBJ2-2, with unresolved D. This CDR3 has 16 residues. Germline CDR1 reads MNHEY; CDR2 reads SMNVEV (reference sequence). The V end lost 0 bases, the J end lost 0 bases, and 8 bases lay between the germline ends.

In nucleotides, the CDR3 is TGTGCCACCTCCGGGACAGCGAACACCGGGGAGCTGTTTTTT. Translating gives CATSGTANTGELFF. The genes are TRBV15 and TRBJ2-2; 7 bases fit TRBD1. After removal of 8 bases from V and 0 bases from J, the junction contained 3 bases not matched to a gene. Germline lookup yields CDR1 LNHNV and CDR2 YYDKDF (reference sequence). This CDR3 is built from 14 residues.

The chain is built from TRBV2 and TRBJ2-7, with D uncertain. V was clipped by 6 bases and J by 0 bases, with 9 bases between them. The CDR3 totals 13 residues. Germline lookup yields CDR1 SNHLY and CDR2 FYNNEI. In nucleotides, the CDR3 is TGTGCCAGCAGCAGGCTCAGCTCCTACGAGCAGTACTTC. Its protein product is CASSRLSSYEQYF. The complete variable domain, with remaining parts taken from reference TRBV2 and TRBJ2-7, reads EPEVTQTPSHQVTQMGQEVILRCVPISNHLYFYWYRQILGQKVEFLVSFYNNEISEKSEIFDDQFSVERPDGSNFTLKIRSTKLEDSAMYFCASSRLSSYEQYFGPGTRLTVT.

This clone was counted between two and nine times. This chain links TRBV10-1 with TRBJ2-5, with 7 bases aligning to TRBD1. This CDR3 comprises 12 residues. V gave up 6 bases and J gave up 4 bases; unmatched junction bases: 2. Germline assignment: CDR1 WNHNN and CDR2 SYGVQD (reference sequence). The CDR3, as DNA: TGCGCCAGCAGCGGGACAGCAGAGACCCAGTACTTC. Translated, it gives CASSGTAETQYF.

The chain has TRBV11-3 and TRBJ2-5, with 7 bases matching TRBD1. This CDR3 contains 15 residues. Germline V gene lookup returns CDR1 SGHNT and CDR2 YENEEA. The V gene end was trimmed by 4 bases and the J gene end by 5 bases; junction bases not matched to a gene: 10. CDR3 loop: CASSWARGPGETQYF. DNA of the CDR3: TGTGCCAGCAGCTGGGCAAGGGGGCCTGGGGAGACCCAGTACTTC.

This clone was observed a handful of times. As DNA, the CDR3 is TGCGCCAGCAGACGGTCGACGGGTAACACTGAAGCTTTCTTT. Its protein product is CASRRSTGNTEAFF. This chain connects TRBV5-1 to TRBJ1-1; D is unclear. The CDR3 spans 14 residues. Trimming pared 5 bases from V and 2 bases from J, leaving 13 bases between. Germline CDR1 and CDR2: SGHRS and YFSETQ.

The genes are TRBV11-3 and TRBJ2-7; 14 positions match TRBD2. The CDR3 totals 16 residues. V shed 4 bases, J shed 7 bases, and the junction held 9 bases outside the gene matches. The germline gives CDR1 SGHNT, CDR2 YENEEA. In DNA, the CDR3 is TGTGCCAGCAGCTCGCAGGGACTAGCGGGGGCGCATGAGCAGTACTTC. Amino acids: CASSSQGLAGAHEQYF.

The chain links TRBV29-1 to TRBJ2-7; D gene ambiguous. The CDR3 length is 12 residues. V was clipped by 4 bases and J by 3 bases, with 10 bases between them. Germline CDR1 reads SQVTM; CDR2 reads ANQGSEA. This CDR3 reads CSVASRSYEQYF. Here the CDR3 DNA reads TGCAGCGTTGCAAGCCGAAGCTACGAGCAGTACTTC.

The chain uses TRBV19 and TRBJ2-7, with a tentative D call TRBD2 (6 bases). Trimming cost V 8 bases and J 3 bases, with 14 bases left between them. The germline V gene encodes CDR1 LNHDA and CDR2 SQIVND (reference sequence). This CDR3 has 13 amino acids. CDR3 coding DNA: TGTGCCAGTGGGCAGGGAGGTGGCTACGAGCAGTACTTC. The encoded protein is CASGQGGGYEQYF.

The chain uses TRBV5-1 and TRBJ2-6, with 7 nucleotides matching TRBD1. This CDR3 has 16 amino acids. V was pared by 2 bases and J by 3 bases, with 5 bases of the junction left unmatched. Germline values: CDR1 SGHRS, CDR2 YFSETQ. Written as DNA, the CDR3 is TGCGCCAGCAGCTTAGGGGGCACCGGTGGGGCCAACGTCCTGACTTTC. Translation: CASSLGGTGGANVLTF.

The gene calls are TRBV4-1 and TRBJ1-1, with 11 nucleotides matching TRBD1. Per the germline V gene, CDR1 is MGHRA and CDR2 is YSYEKL. This CDR3 is built from 15 residues. After removal of 2 bases from V and 5 bases from J, the junction contained 4 bases not matched to a gene. The CDR3 region has the DNA TGCGCCAGCAGCCAAACCGGGACAGGGGGAACTGAAGCTTTCTTT. It translates to CASSQTGTGGTEAFF.